This TCR beta chain was retrieved from a study of blood T cell repertoires in COVID-19. Sequencing was performed with immunoSEQ multiplex PCR; in TCRdb, only in-frame clones are kept and a portion is missing. The data hold about 240,000 clones, with about four fifths observed a single time. This CDR3 spans 15 amino acids. CDR1 SGHRS and CDR2 YFSETQ come from the germline V gene. V was shortened by 0 bases and J by 4 bases, with 8 bases between the two germline ends. This TCR was recovered from a man in his thirties or forties who had recovered from COVID-19. Sequenced input: peripheral blood. This chain joins TRBV5-1 and TRBJ2-6; a weak D match, TRBD2 (5 bases). The CDR3 DNA reads TGCGCCAGCAGCTTGGTGGAGGCCGGGGCCAACGTCCTGACTTTC. It encodes CASSLVEAGANVLTF.